This entry features one TCR beta chain sequence. The antigen this receptor binds is unknown. Base qualities are not at hand, and no much larger clone is one base apart. To prepare the library, PCR was applied. At the Johns Hopkins FTIC core, DNA from the cultured CD4+ T cells underwent TCR sequencing with the Oncomine TCR Beta short-read assay. The QIAamp micro DNA kit was used to extract genomic DNA from the cultured CD4+ T cells. Oncomine TCR Beta libraries from cultured CD4+ T cells were pooled using unique dual indexes and sequenced on an Illumina iSeq 100. As for how the authors treated the data: Non-productive sequences were removed, and CDR3s not starting with C, not ending with F or W, or shorter than 7 amino acids were discarded. The MANAFEST web application identified antigen-specific clonotypes by comparing peptide-stimulated wells against reference wells and other culture wells. Positive clones required FDR below 0.05, an odds ratio above 5, and productive frequency above 0.1% in at least two of three replicate wells. A clonotype counted as cross-reactive if it showed significant expansion both in the SARS-CoV-2 spike wells and in at least one common cold coronavirus spike condition. Similarity between CDR3 sequences was evaluated in R version 3.6.1 using Levenshtein distances (stringdist) and unrooted phylogenetic trees (ape). TCRdb trimmed the raw reads at Q25, called clones with MiXCR and kept productive beta chains. Rows with one shared CDR3 protein collapse into an entry with the most common genes and DNA. In this record, the V and J calls reflect TCRdb's handling and not the investigators' own analysis. This sample is represented by thousands of distinct CDR3 sequences; about 35% of them were singletons. The ten largest clones take up around a fifth of the sample.

CDR1 and CDR2, per the germline V gene, are MDHEN and SYDVKM. The CDR3, cysteine through phenylalanine, is 15 amino acids long. Only CDR3 DNA remains: 45 bases, in frame from the first base. V loses 2 bases of germline sequence and J loses 2 bases, and the interval between the two ends is 12 bases. This sample is drawn from a study of vaccination and CD4 T cells after COVID-19 (dated by TCRdb to the early 2020s). With regard to the full study: The convalescent cohort included six males and four females, with two Hispanic individuals, seven Caucasians, two Asians and one multiracial person. Each participant got two doses of either the Pfizer-BioNTech BNT162b2 vaccine (n=8) or the Moderna mRNA-1273 vaccine (n=2). Post-COVID blood samples from convalescent patients were collected a median of around 100 days after diagnosis, with a range of 35 to 161 days. Post-vaccine blood samples were taken a median of about 77 days after the second vaccine dose, with a range of about 14 to 241 days. Culture stimuli were overlapping spike peptide pools from SARS-CoV-2 and from the common cold coronaviruses HCoV-NL63, HCoV-OC43 and HCoV-229E. Control cultures received a CEFX viral epitope pool as the positive control, an HIV-1 Nef peptide pool as the negative control, or no peptide. In ten to eleven COVID-19 convalescent patients and a handful of infection-naive healthy vaccine recipients, the spike-specific CD4+ TCR repertoire before mRNA vaccination was compared with the repertoire after mRNA vaccination. An earlier paper using these donors assessed, at the TCR clonotype level, memory CD4+ T cell crossreactivity between SARS-CoV-2 and common cold coronavirus spike proteins.

Overall study results and their limits: The number of convalescent patients in the study was relatively small, and the study did not examine early timepoints following natural infection. The median count of SARS-CoV-2-reactive clonotypes went up from 20 to 25 after infection to a few dozen after vaccination, although the change was not significant. In convalescent patients, a median roughly 83% of post-vaccine SARS-CoV-2-reactive clones were detected only after vaccination, and vaccine-specific priming was suggested by this finding. In convalescent patients, nearly all vaccine-specific clones (304 of 307) were found to be mono-reactive for SARS-CoV-2 spike rather than cross-reactive with common cold coronaviruses.

The meaning of the sample's treatment or condition label: roughly 10-day PBMC culture with coronavirus spike peptide pools or control peptides (ViraFEST assay). CD4+ T cells from unexposed donors were collected before the COVID-19 pandemic (2011-2018). The study used the ViraFEST assay, which expanded antigen-specific T cells with peptide pools and then identified expanded clonotypes by TCR sequencing. Around 2 million PBMCs per well were cultured in IMDM with approximately 5% human AB serum and around 10 IU/ml IL-2, plus 10 ug/ml peptide pools. Half of the culture medium was replaced with fresh IL-2-containing medium on days 3 and 7. Once the cells had been in culture for ten to eleven days, the EasySep CD4+ T cell isolation kit was used to isolate CD4+ T cells by negative selection. As far as cell numbers permitted, CD4+ T cells from unexposed donors were tested for reactivity against SARS-CoV-2 S and N as well as four spike pools from common cold coronaviruses. PBMCs were separated from whole blood using Ficoll-Paque Plus gradient centrifugation and then either used fresh or cryopreserved at -140C. In general, triplicate wells were set up for every culture condition. Leukapheresis product for the unexposed donors was bought commercially.

The V and J segments used are TRBV28 and TRBJ1-1, with no D gene named confidently. The sample comprised CD4+ T cells from blood, cultured in vitro. This sequence originates from a human donor in good health. The sequenced DNA is TGTGCCAGCAGTTTAAGTGGCAGGTTAAACACTGAAGCTTTCTTT. Translated, it reads CASSLSGRLNTEAFF. Supplemented by the reference TRBV28 and TRBJ1-1 proteins around the CDR3, the complete variable domain is DVKVTQSSRYLVKRTGEKVFLECVQDMDHENMFWYRQDPGLGLRLIYFSYDVKMKEKGDIPEGYSVSREKKERFSLILESASTNQTSMYLCASSLSGRLNTEAFFGQGTRLTVV.